This T cell receptor (beta chain) was found in a study of CD8 T cells in ankylosing spondylitis. This clonotype was detected ten times or more. Trimming shortened V by 0 bases and J by 2 bases, and 14 bases separated the two germline ends. The CDR3 runs to 15 residues. CDR1 and CDR2 from the germline V gene are DFQATT and SNEGSKA (reference sequence). Using its own MiXCR run on the 5' RACE reads, TCRdb lists one record per CDR3 protein. The table lists hundreds of thousands of distinct CDR3 sequences, about 30% of them singletons. V usage is TRBV20-1 and J usage is TRBJ2-7; D is possibly TRBD2 (5 bases). Material: blood, either unsorted or a sorted T cell fraction (not recorded which). The sequence came from a male donor with ankylosing spondylitis or in good health (not recorded which). In DNA form, the CDR3 reads TGCAGTGCTAGAGACCCGGGATTGGGGACCTACGAGCAGTACTTC. Translated, it gives CSARDPGLGTYEQYF.